These T cell receptor beta chains were read from a single sample in a study of T-cell memory formation after mild COVID-19. TCRdb re-derived calls from the 5' RACE reads in MiXCR, one entry per CDR3 protein. The table records a few hundred thousand distinct CDR3 sequences, around 28% of them present only once. Sequences were obtained from PBMCs or a T cell subset sorted from them (not recorded which). Receptors were obtained from an adult woman who had mild COVID-19 (a few samples of this study predate the infection). Cell type and time point are not known. Both conserved end residues are part of each CDR3. Each record gives: J gene, clone size, D gene, V gene, CDR3 protein. The D gene is left open where the match is weak. The size of a clone is reported for some rows only, either as once, few or many, or as a class for expanded clones.

TRBJ2-7	few	TRBD2	TRBV15	CATSRRSGGHSYEQYF
TRBJ2-1	few	TRBD1	TRBV7-9	CASRSQGARYNEQFF
TRBJ2-1	few	TRBD1	TRBV4-1	CASSQEVWTGGDYNEQFF
TRBJ2-7	few	TRBD1	TRBV5-1	CATAAGTGAYEQYF
TRBJ1-4	few	-	TRBV12-3/TRBV12-4	CASRHAPTELFF
TRBJ1-4	few	-	TRBV11-2	CASSSPRGRGWELFF
TRBJ2-7	-	-	TRBV20-1	CSAASSQHLYEQYF
TRBJ2-2	many	-	TRBV6-5	CASSEGEADTGELFF
TRBJ2-5	few	-	TRBV5-1	CASSLEVSEETQYF
TRBJ2-1	-	-	TRBV7-3	CASSPDGVSSYNEQFF
TRBJ2-1	few	-	TRBV30	CAWSVTSNNEQFF
TRBJ2-5	many	-	TRBV29-1	CSVRRSHQETQYF
TRBJ2-1	few	TRBD2	TRBV7-8	CASSLLVWEGLHEQFF
TRBJ2-7	-	-	TRBV2	CASRSNRGGYEQYF
TRBJ2-5	-	-	TRBV6-1	CASSDLDISSQETQYF
TRBJ1-1	-	-	TRBV11-2	CASSLAPGLNTEAFF
TRBJ1-5	few	-	TRBV15	CATSLAGYSNQPQHF
TRBJ2-1	few	-	TRBV5-1	CASSLGVGVLYNEQFF
TRBJ1-2	-	-	TRBV3-1	CASSQEGQNYGYTF
TRBJ2-7	-	-	TRBV4-1	CASSQDVERQGGEQYF
TRBJ2-3	few	TRBD1	TRBV30	CAWSEGVRTGVSDTQYF
TRBJ1-1	-	-	TRBV4-1	CASSPLGRNTEAFF
TRBJ2-3	-	-	TRBV24-1	CAISGTGSTDTQYF
TRBJ1-5	-	-	TRBV7-8	CASSRRDRNQPQHF
TRBJ2-1	-	TRBD2	TRBV5-1	CASSLEREGVSYNEQFF
TRBJ2-1	-	TRBD2	TRBV4-1	CASSPGLDYNEQFF
TRBJ1-2	few	-	TRBV5-1	CASSLGRPYGYTF
TRBJ2-1	-	-	TRBV4-1	CASSREFGADYNEQFF
TRBJ2-1	-	-	TRBV7-3	CASSTSGPNYNEQFF
TRBJ1-1	-	-	TRBV7-3	CASSLFPLTANTEAFF
TRBJ2-7	-	-	TRBV29-1	CSVARGYEQYF
TRBJ2-3	-	TRBD2	TRBV5-1	CASSRAGRVGTDTQYF
TRBJ2-5	-	-	TRBV15	CATSRALAGQETQYF
TRBJ2-5	-	-	TRBV12-3/TRBV12-4	CAVSGDAGTQYF
TRBJ1-4	few	-	TRBV3-1	CASSLRGSNEKLFF
TRBJ2-7	-	-	TRBV6-6	CASSYTTVSEQYF
TRBJ1-2	few	-	TRBV20-1	CSAVPGHHPGNYGYTF
TRBJ2-5	few	TRBD1	TRBV25-1	CASSGGTEGETQYF
TRBJ2-3	-	TRBD1	TRBV5-5	CASSLELTGVTDTQYF
TRBJ2-3	few	-	TRBV23-1	CASQKRKGEDTQYF
TRBJ2-2	many	-	TRBV24-1	CATSEGPDTGELFF
TRBJ1-1	few	-	TRBV6-2/TRBV6-3	CASSQQGWGTEAFF
TRBJ2-7	few	-	TRBV5-1	CASSWGTIPGLYF
TRBJ2-5	-	-	TRBV3-1	CASSQDNAAETRETQYF
TRBJ1-1	few	-	TRBV27	CASSLLPRRENTEAFF
TRBJ1-4	-	-	TRBV7-2	CASSPSAGPGDEKLFF
TRBJ2-7	many	-	TRBV7-2	CASSYQGPPTYEQYF
TRBJ2-7	-	TRBD1	TRBV5-1	CASSKGQGNSYEQYF
TRBJ2-7	-	TRBD1	TRBV5-1	CASSLNPGTGLGSFYEQYF
TRBJ2-2	few	TRBD2	TRBV5-1	CASSLIYGGGTNTGELFF
TRBJ2-7	-	TRBD2	TRBV11-2	CASSFMTSGIYEQYF
TRBJ1-1	-	TRBD1	TRBV6-2/TRBV6-3	CASRQQGKDTEAFF
TRBJ1-3	-	-	TRBV7-6	CASSLDGGAGNTIYF